These T cell receptor beta chains were read from a single sample in a study of blood T cell repertoires in COVID-19. TCRdb keeps only in-frame clones here, not all; method: immunoSEQ multiplex PCR. The sample has about 68,000 clones; around three quarters are singletons. Sample: peripheral blood. Source of these receptors: a human donor in a cohort sampled during active COVID-19. CDR3s include the opening cysteine and the closing phenylalanine or tryptophan. The D gene is left open where the match is weak. Expanded clones get a size class; other rows say once, few or many, or leave the size out.

d_gene,j_gene,abundance,v_gene,CDR3aa,CDR3nt
.,TRBJ2-2,few,TRBV28,CASSLLSGANTGELFF,TGTGCCAGCAGTCTACTGAGCGGAGCGAACACCGGGGAGCTGTTTTTT
TRBD1,TRBJ2-5,.,TRBV6-6,CASNRARQGFQETQYF,TGTGCCAGCAACCGTGCGCGACAGGGTTTCCAAGAGACCCAGTACTTC
.,TRBJ2-2,.,TRBV19,CASSSDYTGELFF,TGTGCCAGTAGTTCAGATTACACCGGGGAGCTGTTTTTT
.,TRBJ1-2,.,TRBV6-4,CASSVGPGQLLF,TGTGCCAGCAGTGTAGGCCCGGGACAACTTCTCTTC
TRBD2,TRBJ2-3,.,TRBV28,CASIGGAGDTQYF,TGTGCCAGCATCGGGGGGGCCGGAGATACGCAGTATTTT
.,TRBJ1-4,few,TRBV28,CASTLRGRFEKLFF,TGTGCCAGCACTCTCAGGGGACGTTTCGAAAAACTGTTTTTT
.,TRBJ2-1,.,TRBV4-2,CASSQGRQVGYNEQFF,TGTGCCAGCAGCCAAGGAAGACAGGTGGGATACAATGAGCAGTTCTTC
TRBD2,TRBJ2-7,few,TRBV4-3,CASSQEHWTSGMGSYEQYF,TGCGCCAGCAGCCAAGAGCATTGGACTAGCGGGATGGGTTCCTACGAGCAGTACTTC
.,TRBJ2-2,.,TRBV3-1/TRBV3-2,CASSQDGIAGTGELFF,TGTGCCAGCAGCCAAGATGGAATAGCCGGCACCGGGGAGCTGTTTTTT
.,TRBJ2-1,.,TRBV27,CASSGRDSEFF,TGTGCCAGCAGTGGCCGGGACTCTGAGTTCTTC
.,TRBJ2-7,.,TRBV6-6,CASSYLSDRYEQYF,TGTGCCAGCAGTTACCTATCGGACAGATACGAGCAGTACTTC
TRBD1,TRBJ2-7,.,TRBV18,CASSQTGGSDEQYF,TGTGCCAGCTCACAGACAGGGGGCTCGGACGAGCAGTACTTC
TRBD1,TRBJ2-1,.,TRBV18,CASSPRQGSYNEQFF,TGTGCCAGCTCACCCCGACAGGGATCCTACAATGAGCAGTTCTTC
.,TRBJ1-2,.,TRBV28,CASSSGGRSYGYTF,TGTGCCAGCAGCTCCGGGGGGCGAAGCTATGGCTACACCTTC
.,TRBJ1-3,.,TRBV3-1/TRBV3-2,CASSQGFFSGNTIYF,TGTGCCAGCAGCCAGGGCTTTTTCTCTGGAAACACCATATATTTT
TRBD2,TRBJ2-3,.,TRBV7-9,CASTSGGAPRSSDTQYF,TGTGCCAGCACTAGCGGGGGGGCCCCGAGGTCCTCTGATACGCAGTATTTT
TRBD1,TRBJ1-4,.,TRBV9,CASSPPTGGNEKLFF,TGTGCCAGCAGCCCTCCGACAGGGGGGAATGAAAAACTGTTTTTT
TRBD1,TRBJ1-3,few,TRBV3-1/TRBV3-2,CASSQPPQGALENTIYF,TGTGCCAGCAGCCAACCCCCACAGGGGGCGCTTGAAAACACCATATATTTT
TRBD1,TRBJ1-2,.,TRBV18,CASSPRGTADYGYTF,TGTGCCAGCTCACCACGGGGGACAGCAGACTATGGCTACACCTTC
.,TRBJ2-2,.,TRBV6-2/TRBV6-3,CASSLGSQTGELFF,TGTGCCAGCAGTTTGGGTAGCCAGACCGGGGAGCTGTTTTTT
.,TRBJ2-7,.,TRBV6-1,CASSELRSSYEQYF,TGTGCCAGCAGTGAACTGAGGAGCTCCTACGAGCAGTACTTC
.,TRBJ1-1,.,TRBV6-5,CASRVRGAASEAFF,TGTGCCAGCAGAGTCAGGGGCGCCGCATCTGAAGCTTTCTTT
TRBD2,TRBJ2-1,.,TRBV9,CASSVEPPSGAGVSNEQFF,TGTGCCAGCAGCGTAGAGCCCCCATCGGGAGCGGGAGTTAGTAATGAGCAGTTCTTC
TRBD2,TRBJ2-5,.,TRBV4-3,CASSQARGGYQETQYF,TGCGCCAGCAGCCAAGCCCGCGGGGGGTACCAAGAGACCCAGTACTTC
TRBD2,TRBJ2-3,once,TRBV29-1,CSVDMLAGMDTQYF,TGCAGCGTTGATATGTTAGCGGGAATGGATACGCAGTATTTT